This is a list of T cell receptor beta chains from one sample in a study of blood T cell repertoires in COVID-19. The method was immunoSEQ multiplex PCR; TCRdb's version includes in-frame clones alone and lacks a portion of them. The sample lists 40,000 to 55,000 clones, 89% occurring once. The source material was peripheral blood. The receptor source for this set is a man aged 70-80 years with active COVID-19. The CDR3 runs from the conserved cysteine through the conserved F or W. Each record gives: CDR3 DNA, CDR3 protein, clone size, V gene, D gene, CDR3 length, J gene. A D gene is named only where the DNA matches it firmly. Where a row states a size, it is once, few, many or the class of an expanded clone; other rows omit it.

DNA: TGCAGTGTCCCACAGGGGAATGGCTACACCTTC
CDR3: CSVPQGNGYTF
size: once
V: TRBV20-1
D: TRBD1
length: 11
J: TRBJ1-2

DNA: TGTGCCAGCAGCTTATCCCGTCCGCTCAGCGACTATAATTCACCCCTCCACTTT
CDR3: CASSLSRPLSDYNSPLHF
size: -
V: TRBV7-9
D: -
length: 18
J: TRBJ1-6

DNA: TGTGCCAGCAGTCTTGCACAGGGGGCGCCCCACGAGCAGTACTTC
CDR3: CASSLAQGAPHEQYF
size: few
V: TRBV6-2/TRBV6-3
D: TRBD1
length: 15
J: TRBJ2-7

DNA: TGTGCCAGCAGCTTACGGCAGGGAGGGGAAAAACTGTTTTTT
CDR3: CASSLRQGGEKLFF
size: -
V: TRBV7-9
D: -
length: 14
J: TRBJ1-4

DNA: TGTGCCAGCAGCTTGGGGACATTGAACACTGAAGCTTTCTTT
CDR3: CASSLGTLNTEAFF
size: -
V: TRBV5-6
D: -
length: 14
J: TRBJ1-1

DNA: TGTGCCAGCAGCAAACAGGGCGGCGGGGAGCTGTTTTTT
CDR3: CASSKQGGGELFF
size: once
V: TRBV12-3/TRBV12-4
D: -
length: 13
J: TRBJ2-2

DNA: TGTGCCAGCAGCTTGGGAGGGACAGGGAGAGAAAAACTGTTTTTT
CDR3: CASSLGGTGREKLFF
size: -
V: TRBV5-8
D: TRBD1
length: 15
J: TRBJ1-4

DNA: TGTGCCAGCAGCGCTGTAAGGGGGGGATCAGATACGCAGTATTTT
CDR3: CASSAVRGGSDTQYF
size: -
V: TRBV7-2
D: -
length: 15
J: TRBJ2-3

DNA: TGTGCCAGCAGCTTATTGACACAAGATACGCAGTATTTT
CDR3: CASSLLTQDTQYF
size: -
V: TRBV7-3
D: -
length: 13
J: TRBJ2-3

DNA: TGTGCCAGTTCGAGGGGGGGAGGTGAAGCTTTCTTT
CDR3: CASSRGGGEAFF
size: -
V: TRBV6-5
D: -
length: 12
J: TRBJ1-1

DNA: TGTGCCAGCAGTGACAGGGGTGAGAATCAGCCCCAGCATTTT
CDR3: CASSDRGENQPQHF
size: -
V: TRBV28
D: TRBD1
length: 14
J: TRBJ1-5

DNA: TGTGCCAGCAGACCATCGACAGGGAAGGGGTCACCCCTCCACTTT
CDR3: CASRPSTGKGSPLHF
size: once
V: TRBV3-1/TRBV3-2
D: TRBD1
length: 15
J: TRBJ1-6

DNA: TGTGCTAGCAGCTTCAATTTACGGGACAATGAGCAGTTCTTC
CDR3: CASSFNLRDNEQFF
size: -
V: TRBV7-7
D: -
length: 14
J: TRBJ2-1

DNA: TGTGCCAGCAGCTTAGTCGGGACTAGCCCTAGCACAGATACGCAGTATTTT
CDR3: CASSLVGTSPSTDTQYF
size: -
V: TRBV7-2
D: TRBD2
length: 17
J: TRBJ2-3

DNA: TGTGCCACCAGCCCGCGGGGGGGCGGGCAGCCCCAGCATTTT
CDR3: CATSPRGGGQPQHF
size: -
V: TRBV15
D: -
length: 14
J: TRBJ1-5

DNA: TGTGCCAGCAGCTCAAGCCCCACTAGCGGGGGGACCAATGAGCAGTTCTTC
CDR3: CASSSSPTSGGTNEQFF
size: -
V: TRBV7-9
D: TRBD2
length: 17
J: TRBJ2-1

DNA: TGTGCCAGCAGTTTAACCGCGACAGGGAACTATGGCTACACCTTC
CDR3: CASSLTATGNYGYTF
size: -
V: TRBV28
D: TRBD1
length: 15
J: TRBJ1-2

DNA: TGTGCCAGCAGCGACAGGGGTCTATACTCCTACGAGCAGTACTTC
CDR3: CASSDRGLYSYEQYF
size: -
V: TRBV5-5
D: TRBD1
length: 15
J: TRBJ2-7

DNA: TGTGCCACCAAGTCTACAGCTAGCGGGAGCAATGAGCAGTTCTTC
CDR3: CATKSTASGSNEQFF
size: -
V: TRBV6-6
D: TRBD2
length: 15
J: TRBJ2-1

DNA: TGCGCCAGCAGCCGAGACAGGGCTGGTGGAAACACCATATATTTT
CDR3: CASSRDRAGGNTIYF
size: -
V: TRBV4-3
D: TRBD1
length: 15
J: TRBJ1-3

DNA: TGTGCCAGTAGTATATCCCCACGGACAGGGGGGGTTGAAGCTTTCTTT
CDR3: CASSISPRTGGVEAFF
size: -
V: TRBV19
D: TRBD1
length: 16
J: TRBJ1-1

DNA: TGCGCCAGCAGCCCGGCTAGCGGGGGGTTCCCTAGCACAGATACGCAGTATTTT
CDR3: CASSPASGGFPSTDTQYF
size: -
V: TRBV4-3
D: TRBD2
length: 18
J: TRBJ2-3

DNA: TGTGCCAGCAGTCCACTTACAGGACAGCCCCAGCATTTT
CDR3: CASSPLTGQPQHF
size: -
V: TRBV12-3/TRBV12-4
D: -
length: 13
J: TRBJ1-5

DNA: TGCGCCAGCAGCTTGACGGTGATAGGGGACGGGGAGCTGTTTTTT
CDR3: CASSLTVIGDGELFF
size: -
V: TRBV5-1
D: -
length: 15
J: TRBJ2-2

DNA: TGTGCCAGCGCTTCCCTAGGGGGGGCTAATGAAAAACTGTTTTTT
CDR3: CASASLGGANEKLFF
size: -
V: TRBV7-8
D: -
length: 15
J: TRBJ1-4

DNA: TGTGCCAGTGAGGGTTACGAGACCCAGTACTTC
CDR3: CASEGYETQYF
size: -
V: TRBV6-5
D: -
length: 11
J: TRBJ2-5

DNA: TGTGCCCTCTTATACCAGGACAGCTCCCATGGCTACACCTTC
CDR3: CALLYQDSSHGYTF
size: -
V: TRBV6-4
D: -
length: 14
J: TRBJ1-2

DNA: TGTGCCAGCAGTTACTCGAAGCGGGGGAGTGGAGATACGCAGTATTTT
CDR3: CASSYSKRGSGDTQYF
size: -
V: TRBV6-6
D: TRBD2
length: 16
J: TRBJ2-3

DNA: TGTGCCAGCAGGCAAAGGGACAAAATCTCTGGGGCCAACGTCCTGACTTTC
CDR3: CASRQRDKISGANVLTF
size: -
V: TRBV14
D: -
length: 17
J: TRBJ2-6

DNA: TGTGCCAGCAGTAATAGCGGCGAATTCTACGAGCAGTACTTC
CDR3: CASSNSGEFYEQYF
size: -
V: TRBV6-5
D: -
length: 14
J: TRBJ2-7

DNA: TGTGCCAGCAATATGAGGGGACAGTCCCTGGGCTACACCTTC
CDR3: CASNMRGQSLGYTF
size: -
V: TRBV6-5
D: TRBD1
length: 14
J: TRBJ1-2

DNA: TGCGCCAGCAGCTTGCTACAGGGAGGGACTGAAGCTTTCTTT
CDR3: CASSLLQGGTEAFF
size: -
V: TRBV5-1
D: -
length: 14
J: TRBJ1-1

DNA: TGTGCCAGCTCCGTCGGGGTGAATACCGGGGAGCTGTTTTTT
CDR3: CASSVGVNTGELFF
size: -
V: TRBV6-4
D: -
length: 14
J: TRBJ2-2

DNA: TGTGCCAGCAGCTTCGCAGGACAGAATTATGGCTACACCTTC
CDR3: CASSFAGQNYGYTF
size: -
V: TRBV7-2
D: -
length: 14
J: TRBJ1-2

DNA: TGCGCCAGCAGCCCGGGGAAAACCTCCTACGAGCAGTACTTC
CDR3: CASSPGKTSYEQYF
size: -
V: TRBV5-1
D: -
length: 14
J: TRBJ2-7

DNA: TGTGCCAGCAGTGAAGTCCAACAGGAGAACACTGAAGCTTTCTTT
CDR3: CASSEVQQENTEAFF
size: -
V: TRBV6-1
D: -
length: 15
J: TRBJ1-1

DNA: TGTGCCACCAACAGAGATCGGGTCAGCCAAGAGACCCAGTACTTC
CDR3: CATNRDRVSQETQYF
size: -
V: TRBV15
D: -
length: 15
J: TRBJ2-5

DNA: TGTGCCAGCAGGCCTGACAGTAACTATGGCTACACCTTC
CDR3: CASRPDSNYGYTF
size: -
V: TRBV6-5
D: -
length: 13
J: TRBJ1-2

DNA: TGTGCCAGCAGCCTCGACAGCGCAGATACGCAGTATTTT
CDR3: CASSLDSADTQYF
size: -
V: TRBV6-6
D: -
length: 13
J: TRBJ2-3

DNA: TGTGCCAGCAGCTCGGGACTCCTGAACACCGGGGAGCTGTTTTTT
CDR3: CASSSGLLNTGELFF
size: -
V: TRBV7-8
D: -
length: 15
J: TRBJ2-2

DNA: TGCGCCAGCAGAAGGGAGGTGAGCTCCTACAATGAGCAGTTCTTC
CDR3: CASRREVSSYNEQFF
size: -
V: TRBV4-3
D: -
length: 15
J: TRBJ2-1